This T cell receptor beta chain was recovered during a study of blood T cell repertoires in COVID-19. TCRdb's table, derived via immunoSEQ multiplex PCR, lists solely in-frame clones and lacks some. The sample has roughly 220,000 clones, 82% seen once. V was pared by 5 bases and J by 9 bases, with 7 bases of the junction left unmatched. From germline, CDR1 is LNHNV and CDR2 YYDKDF (reference sequence). The CDR3 covers 13 residues. This rearrangement joins TRBV15 to TRBJ2-3, with 8 bases that match TRBD1. This clonotype was obtained from a woman aged 80 or over with COVID-19, enrolled during active disease. The sequencing input was peripheral blood. The CDR3 spells CATSARQGPTQYF. CDR3 in DNA: TGTGCCACCAGCGCCCGACAGGGGCCAACGCAGTATTTT.